There are a few counts of the clone carrying this T cell receptor beta chain. The antigen is undetermined. The data stem from a study of cytomegalovirus exposure and HLA in healthy donors. Study summary: In a later analysis, the roughly 130 validation repertoires were reported to have used the same platform as the 550 to 850 first-cohort repertoires.

Notes on the study in general: First-cohort TCR clusters were later found to tend to co-occur in the roughly 130 validation repertoires. Some public TCRs appeared in many individuals, while most sequences were rare. Listed as cytomegalovirus-associated were 164 TCR beta chains.

Measured with immunoSEQ multiplex PCR; TCRdb has only the in-frame clones, and not every one. The sample carries about 190,000 clones, about 82% recorded once. CDR1 is MGHRA and CDR2 is YSYEKL in the germline V gene. The CDR3 totals 15 residues. With 0 bases clipped from V and 7 bases from J, the junction kept 8 bases outside the gene matches. The receptor was isolated from a woman in her late teens or twenties in good health and CMV-seronegative. The rearrangement joins TRBV4-1 to TRBJ2-7; 8 bases line up with TRBD2. Material: PBMCs. CDR3 protein: CASSQDLSGSGEQYF. DNA for the CDR3: TGCGCCAGCAGCCAAGATCTAAGCGGGAGCGGAGAGCAGTACTTC.